Presented here are 15 T cell receptor beta chains from one specimen sequenced in a study of memory CD4+ T cells and cytomegalovirus serostatus. Data came from immunoSEQ multiplex PCR; TCRdb stores just in-frame clones and leaves some out. The data show 75,000 to 90,000 clones, 65% to 85% seen once. Single viable CD3+CD4+CD8-CD45RO+ cells were sorted as the memory CD4+ T cells. The sample comprised memory CD4+ T cells from blood. These receptors all come from an adult in good health and CMV-seronegative.

This clone was recorded only once. This chain connects TRBV19 to TRBJ2-7; 7 positions match TRBD1. The CDR3 runs 15 residues. After removal of 3 bases from V and 5 bases from J, the junction contained 10 bases not matched to a gene. Germline-derived CDR1 and CDR2 are LNHDA and SQIVND (reference sequence). CDR3 residues: CASSMAQTGRHEQYF. In DNA, the CDR3 is TGTGCCAGTAGTATGGCCCAGACAGGGCGGCACGAGCAGTACTTC.

The chain combines TRBV2 with TRBJ1-6, with 8 nucleotides matching TRBD1. Losses at the gene ends were 6 bases for V and 4 bases for J; bases not matched to a gene: 8. The CDR3 extends over 16 amino acids. Germline CDR1 SNHLY, CDR2 FYNNEI. The CDR3 loop reads CASSARDRTYNSPLHF. The DNA of the CDR3 is TGTGCCAGCAGCGCCCGGGACAGGACTTATAATTCACCCCTCCACTTT.

This clone appeared a few times. The J gene is TRBJ2-2, the V gene TRBV6-4; no firm D call. The CDR3 runs to 16 residues. Germline values: CDR1 MRHNA, CDR2 SNTAGT. V shed 0 bases and J shed 1 base, with 9 bases lying between them. CDR3 residues: CASSDSFSGNTGELFF. In nucleotides, the CDR3 is TGTGCCAGCAGTGACTCGTTCTCGGGGAACACCGGGGAGCTGTTTTTT.

The chain has TRBV19 and TRBJ1-1; D might be TRBD1 (5 bases). The CDR3 has 11 amino acids. With 4 bases removed from V and 8 bases from J, the gap between germline ends came to 8 bases. CDR1 is LNHDA and CDR2 is SQIVND in the germline V gene (reference sequence). DNA for the CDR3: TGTGCCAGTAGTAGGGCAGGGGAAGCTTTCTTT. It specifies CASSRAGEAFF.

The V call is TRBV5-1, the J call TRBJ2-5; no clear D gene. Between the trimmed V and J ends, which lost 0 bases and 4 bases, there was a span of 4 bases. Germline-derived CDR1 and CDR2 are SGHRS and YFSETQ. The CDR3 loop spans 12 amino acids. In nucleotides, the CDR3 is TGCGCCAGCAGCTTGGCTTCAGAGACCCAGTACTTC. The encoded protein is CASSLASETQYF.

This clone was observed a single time. The V gene is TRBV6-1, the J gene TRBJ2-7; no reliable D call. Germline-derived CDR1 and CDR2 are MNHNS and SASEGT. The CDR3 is made up of 12 amino acids. V was shortened by 1 base and J by 4 bases, with 5 bases between the two germline ends. The CDR3 sequence is CASSEERYEQYF. CDR3 sequence (DNA): TGTGCCAGCAGTGAAGAACGGTACGAGCAGTACTTC.

The gene calls are TRBV2 and TRBJ2-1; D remains unclear. V was trimmed by 3 bases and J by 5 bases, leaving 8 bases between them. This CDR3 has 13 residues. Looked up from germline, CDR1 is SNHLY and CDR2 is FYNNEI. The CDR3 DNA reads TGTGCCAGCAGTGATTGGGCAGACAATGAGCAGTTCTTC. Its translation: CASSDWADNEQFF.

The chain uses TRBV10-3 and TRBJ2-1; 10 bases are shared with TRBD2. CDR1 and CDR2 (germline): ENHRY, SYGVKD. CDR3 length: 14 amino acids. V shed 4 bases, J shed 10 bases, and the junction held 7 bases outside the gene matches. CDR3 nucleotides: TGTGCCATCAGTGTGCTAGCGGGGGACGGAGAGCAGTTCTTC. Its translation: CAISVLAGDGEQFF.

The chain uses TRBV4-2 and TRBJ2-3; no definite D call. The CDR3 runs 15 residues. CDR1 and CDR2 (germline): LGHNA, YNFKEQ. V was cut by 4 bases and J by 2 bases, with 13 bases left in between. For the CDR3, the DNA is TGTGCCAGCAGCCCAGGAGAACTAAACACAGATACGCAGTATTTT. It translates to CASSPGELNTDTQYF.

The chain carries TRBV6-5 and TRBJ1-2, with D maybe TRBD1 (5 bases). The CDR3 is 14 amino acids. The V end was cut by 2 bases, the J end by 8 bases, with 15 bases between. CDR1 is MNHEY and CDR2 is SVGAGI in the germline V gene. In DNA, the CDR3 is TGTGCCAGCAGTTACGATGACAGACTTTTAGGCTACACCTTC. Protein product: CASSYDDRLLGYTF.

This sequence joins TRBV6-1 and TRBJ1-5, with TRBD1 matching over 9 bases. The germline CDR1 and CDR2 sequences are MNHNS and SASEGT. Trimming at V came to 4 bases and at J to 7 bases, leaving 2 bases not matched to a gene. The CDR3 consists of 13 residues. The CDR3 DNA sequence: TGTGCCAGCAGTGGGACAGGGGCACAGCCCCAGCATTTT. Residues: CASSGTGAQPQHF.

The chain employs TRBV7-2 and TRBJ2-2; D remains ambiguous. The length of the CDR3 is 15 residues. V was cut by 1 base and J by 0 bases, with 6 bases left in between. Germline V gives CDR1 SGHTA, CDR2 FQGNSA. CDR3 sequence reads: CASSLEATNTGELFF. The CDR3 DNA is TGTGCCAGCAGCTTAGAGGCTACGAACACCGGGGAGCTGTTTTTT.

On this clone: Other DNA sequences from this sample encode an identical CDR3 as well. J is TRBJ2-5 and V is TRBV7-8; D unresolved. The CDR3 is made up of 11 amino acids. The germline V gene has CDR1 SGHVS and CDR2 FQNEAQ. Deletions cut 6 bases from V and 2 bases from J, with 4 bases between. The CDR3 sequence is CASSPQETQYF. CDR3 sequence (DNA): TGTGCCAGCAGTCCACAAGAGACCCAGTACTTC.

This sequence joins TRBV7-6 and TRBJ1-6; D may be TRBD1 (6 bases). The CDR3 covers 14 residues. Trimming shortened V by 4 bases and J by 10 bases, and 14 bases separated the two germline ends. The germline V gene encodes CDR1 SGHVS and CDR2 FNYEAQ. The CDR3 sequence is CASSSFARGSPLHF. CDR3 DNA sequence: TGTGCCAGCAGCTCCTTTGCGAGGGGGTCACCCCTCCACTTT.

V usage is TRBV11-2 and J usage is TRBJ1-6; 8 bases fit TRBD1. V gave up 2 bases and J gave up 9 bases; unmatched junction bases: 9. Germline V gives CDR1 SGHAT, CDR2 FQNNGV. This CDR3 is built from 16 residues. The CDR3 sequence is CASSLTQGQGASPLHF. Here the CDR3 DNA reads TGTGCCAGCAGCTTAACCCAGGGCCAGGGGGCTTCACCCCTCCACTTT.